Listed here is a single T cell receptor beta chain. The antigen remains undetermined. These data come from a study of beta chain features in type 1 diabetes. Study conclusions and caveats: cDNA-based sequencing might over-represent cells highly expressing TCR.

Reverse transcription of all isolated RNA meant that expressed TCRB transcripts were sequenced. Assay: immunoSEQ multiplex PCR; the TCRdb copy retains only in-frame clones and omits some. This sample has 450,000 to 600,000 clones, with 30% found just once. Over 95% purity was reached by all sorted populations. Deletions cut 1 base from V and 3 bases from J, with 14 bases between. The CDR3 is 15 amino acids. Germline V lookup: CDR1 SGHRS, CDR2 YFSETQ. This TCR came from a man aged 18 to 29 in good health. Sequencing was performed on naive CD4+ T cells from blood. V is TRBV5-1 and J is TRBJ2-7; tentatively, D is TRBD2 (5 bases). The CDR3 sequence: CASSLTPGKGYEQYF. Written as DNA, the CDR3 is TGCGCCAGCAGCTTGACCCCCGGGAAGGGCTACGAGCAGTACTTC.